Listed here are 18 T cell receptor beta chains from one sample, sequenced in a study of OX40 agonist ivuxolimab in advanced cancers. The assay was immunoSEQ multiplex PCR, and TCRdb's table has in-frame clones only and misses some. Found here are 30,000 to 40,000 clones, 80% to 95% of them singletons; the top ten hold less than 5.5%. The sequences come from CD4+ or CD8+ T cells sorted from blood, collected in a trial of the OX40 agonist ivuxolimab. Receptor source: an adult with an advanced solid tumor such as melanoma, head and neck, liver or kidney cancer.

V is TRBV28 and J is TRBJ2-5, with 10 bases lining up with TRBD1. The V and J ends lost 5 bases and 10 bases, in that order; junction bases with no gene match: 13. CDR3 length: 15 residues. CDR1 MDHEN and CDR2 SYDVKM come from the germline V gene. DNA of the CDR3: TGTGCCAGCAGTATCCCGGACAGGGGGAGAGACGACCAGTACTTC. It specifies CASSIPDRGRDDQYF. The complete variable domain, with remaining parts taken from reference TRBV28 and TRBJ2-5, reads DVKVTQSSRYLVKRTGEKVFLECVQDMDHENMFWYRQDPGLGLRLIYFSYDVKMKEKGDIPEGYSVSREKKERFSLILESASTNQTSMYLCASSIPDRGRDDQYFGPGTRLLVL.

This sequence joins TRBV5-6 and TRBJ2-1; D is possibly TRBD1 or TRBD2 (5 bases each). Germline-derived CDR1 and CDR2 are SGHDT and YYEEEE. V was clipped by 4 bases and J by 6 bases, with 14 bases between them. The CDR3 length is 14 residues. This CDR3 reads CASSPPWDRNEQFF. The CDR3 DNA reads as TGTGCCAGCAGCCCACCCTGGGACCGCAATGAGCAGTTCTTC.

This chain uses TRBV7-9 with TRBJ1-2; D not certain. This CDR3 has 16 amino acids. The germline gives CDR1 SEHNR, CDR2 FQNEAQ (reference sequence). V lost 5 bases to trimming and J lost 0 bases, with 16 bases between them. The CDR3 bases are TGTGCCAGCAGCCGTATGGTCGCCGAAGCTAACTATGGCTACACCTTC. It encodes CASSRMVAEANYGYTF.

This CDR3 reads CASSLDRGSFNEQFF. The CDR3 DNA reads as TGTGCCAGCAGCTTAGATCGGGGTAGTTTCAATGAGCAGTTCTTC. The rearrangement uses TRBV11-2 and TRBJ2-1; TRBD2 is a possible D gene (5 bases). V was shortened by 0 bases and J by 6 bases, with 12 bases between the two germline ends. Germline CDR1 is SGHAT and CDR2 is FQNNGV. CDR3 length: 15 residues.

The rearrangement joins TRBV7-3 to TRBJ1-1; weak D call: TRBD1 (5 bases). Trimming removed 5 bases from V and 1 base from J, with 8 bases in between. CDR1 is SGHTA, CDR2 FQGTGA, per germline. This CDR3 spans 13 amino acids. DNA for the CDR3: TGTGCCAGCAGCCCTACAGGGAACACTGAAGCTTTCTTT. This codes for CASSPTGNTEAFF.

The chain uses TRBV11-1 and TRBJ2-7; 12 positions match TRBD2. CDR1 SGHAT and CDR2 FQDESV come from the germline V gene (reference sequence). This CDR3 contains 14 residues. Unmatched junction bases numbered 3, after V lost 5 bases and J lost 4 bases. This chain's CDR3 is CASSQGLAGYEQYF. The CDR3 DNA is TGTGCCAGCAGCCAGGGACTAGCGGGTTACGAGCAGTACTTC.

The genes are TRBV27 and TRBJ2-7, with 11 bases identical to TRBD1. Unmatched junction bases numbered 4, after V lost 5 bases and J lost 4 bases. The CDR3 length is 14 residues. Germline V gene data show CDR1 as MNHEY and CDR2 as SMNVEV (reference sequence). The CDR3 DNA sequence: TGTGCCAGCAGTCGGACAGGGGGCCGTTACGAGCAGTACTTC. Translating gives CASSRTGGRYEQYF.

The rearrangement joins TRBV30 to TRBJ1-1, with a tentative D call TRBD1 (5 bases). CDR1 and CDR2 (germline): GTSNPN, SVGIG (reference sequence). The germline V and J ends were trimmed by 2 bases and 3 bases, with 10 bases remaining between them. CDR3 length equals 13 residues. CDR3 DNA: TGTGCCTGGAGTAAAACCAGGGACACTGAAGCTTTCTTT. Translating gives CAWSKTRDTEAFF.

DNA for the CDR3: TGTGCCAGCAGTTTACTCCAGGGGAAATACGAGCAGTACTTC. Amino acids: CASSLLQGKYEQYF. This rearrangement joins TRBV28 to TRBJ2-7, with D maybe TRBD1 (6 bases). There are 14 residues in the CDR3. V lost 2 bases to trimming and J lost 4 bases, with 12 bases between them. Per germline, CDR1 MDHEN and CDR2 SYDVKM. Drawing the rest from reference TRBV28 and TRBJ2-7, the complete variable domain is DVKVTQSSRYLVKRTGEKVFLECVQDMDHENMFWYRQDPGLGLRLIYFSYDVKMKEKGDIPEGYSVSREKKERFSLILESASTNQTSMYLCASSLLQGKYEQYFGPGTRLTVT.

V is TRBV18 and J is TRBJ1-3, with D tentatively TRBD1 (6 bases). Trimming took 0 bases from V and 4 from J, leaving 13 bases between them. From germline, CDR1 is KGHSH and CDR2 LQKENI. The CDR3 is made up of 16 amino acids. In DNA form, the CDR3 reads TGTGCCAGCTCACCACCCGGGCCAGGGGCGGGAAACACCATATATTTT. It specifies CASSPPGPGAGNTIYF.

V is TRBV4-3 and J is TRBJ2-5; the D gene is possibly TRBD1 (6 bases). Germline values: CDR1 LGHNA, CDR2 YSLEER. The CDR3 is made up of 15 amino acids. With 6 bases removed from V and 5 bases from J, the gap between germline ends came to 19 bases. The CDR3 protein is CASSPSRGMEETQYF. CDR3 in DNA: TGCGCCAGCAGTCCCAGCAGGGGTATGGAGGAGACCCAGTACTTC.

J is TRBJ2-4 and V is TRBV5-5, with D possibly being TRBD1 (5 bases). Germline loops: CDR1 SGHKS, CDR2 YYEKEE (reference sequence). The V gene lost 0 bases and the J gene lost 1 base, with 5 bases spanning the gap. The CDR3 has 14 amino acids. Here the CDR3 DNA reads TGTGCCAGCAGCTTGGAGGGGGCCAAAAACATTCAGTACTTC. As protein: CASSLEGAKNIQYF. Looking up the rest from reference TRBV5-5 and TRBJ2-4 gives the full variable domain: DAGVTQSPTHLIKTRGQQVTLRCSPISGHKSVSWYQQVLGQGPQFIFQYYEKEERGRGNFPDRFSARQFPNYSSELNVNALLLGDSALYLCASSLEGAKNIQYFGAGTRLSVL.

The chain joins TRBV5-1 to TRBJ1-6, with 8 bases fitting TRBD1. J lost 5 bases, V lost 4 bases, and 8 bases had no gene match. The CDR3 sequence is 16 residues long. Germline values: CDR1 SGHRS, CDR2 YFSETQ. Written as DNA, the CDR3 is TGCGCCAGCAGCGGGGACAGGAGCTTCGATAATTCACCCCTCCACTTT. Its translation is CASSGDRSFDNSPLHF.

This clone has only one observation. The chain recombines TRBV19 with TRBJ2-1, with D hard to call. CDR3 size: 15 residues. The germline CDR1 and CDR2 sequences are LNHDA and SQIVND (reference sequence). V lost 6 bases and J 2 bases, leaving 14 bases between the germline ends. The chain's CDR3 is CASSPLLGAYNEQFF. In DNA form, the CDR3 reads TGTGCCAGTAGCCCTCTCCTGGGCGCCTACAATGAGCAGTTCTTC.

V and J are TRBV4-3 and TRBJ1-5; 11 nucleotides match TRBD1. V dropped 2 bases and J dropped 5; count of bases not matched to a gene: 11. Germline CDR1 LGHNA, CDR2 YSLEER. This CDR3 has 18 residues. The CDR3 region has the DNA TGCGCCAGCAGCCAAACCCACGGGGGACAGGGGGTTCATCAGCCCCAGCATTTT. Protein: CASSQTHGGQGVHQPQHF.

The chain links TRBV6-5 to TRBJ1-1, with a tentative D call TRBD1 (5 bases). The CDR3 sequence is 12 residues long. V gave up 6 bases and J gave up 6 bases, with 11 bases separating them. Germline CDR1 MNHEY, CDR2 SVGAGI. The CDR3 loop reads CASSRRQSEAFF. The CDR3, as DNA: TGTGCCAGCAGCCGCCGACAGTCTGAAGCTTTCTTT.

This clone has just one count. CDR3 nucleotides: TGTGCCAGCAGCGTAGGCCTGTCACAGGGTGGAAACAATGAGCAGTTCTTC. Translated, it gives CASSVGLSQGGNNEQFF. The genes are TRBV9 and TRBJ2-1, with a weak D call TRBD1 (6 bases). Germline loops: CDR1 SGDLS, CDR2 YYNGEE. The length of the CDR3 is 17 residues. Deletions cut 0 bases from V and 5 bases from J, with 18 bases between.

The gene calls are TRBV6-6 and TRBJ2-7; 7 positions match TRBD1. The CDR3 is made up of 13 amino acids. J was trimmed by 2 bases and V by 6 bases; bases with no gene match: 4. The germline gives CDR1 MNHNY, CDR2 SVGAGI (reference sequence). The CDR3 loop is CASRDRAPYEQYF. Written as DNA, the CDR3 is TGTGCCAGCAGAGACAGGGCCCCCTACGAGCAGTACTTC.